Given below is one T cell receptor beta chain in context. Its binding antigen is unknown. No per-base quality is available; no much larger clone lies one base away. The CDR3 spans 15 residues, from the cysteine through the phenylalanine. The DNA shown is the 45-base CDR3, in frame from base 1. From a lookup of the germline V gene (reference sequence), CDR1 and CDR2 are SGHKS and YYEKEE. V has 1 base trimmed and J has 3 bases trimmed; junction bases matching no gene number 4. The data derive from a study of T cell responses to AZD1222 COVID-19 vaccine (TCRdb year 2021). The study in broad terms: TCR sequencing covered 230 to 250 trial participants: 200 to 220 given two doses of AZD1222 and some 25 given two doses of MenACWY control vaccine. Trial participants were enrolled into age subgroups of 18-55, 56-69 and 70-plus years, which contained about 150, 28 and 57 TCR-sequenced participants, respectively. Beyond this particular receptor, the publication reports: The vaccine-associated CD4 TCRs covered the entire spike protein, and the dominant responses fell in regions 160-218 and 743-854. The 56-69-year group was small, and its depth increase did not reach significance, likely because of low power. Most participants were white British and females outnumbered males, and the authors suggested that clonal diversity may have been underestimated. Conclusions about previously exposed vaccinees were limited because only six AZD1222 recipients were SARS-CoV-2 seropositive at baseline. After two AZD1222 doses, spike-specific TCR breadth and depth were significantly higher than at day 0 and than in MenACWY recipients. Nearly half of unique spike-specific TCRs reportedly recognized epitopes outside regions mutated in the B.1.351 and B.1.1.7 variants. No day 14 peak-response samples were available, so repertoires were characterized only after the peak T cell response.

The time point label, as the study defines it: about 28 days (+/-7) after the second vaccine dose. AZD1222 recipients whose second dose came at about 4 weeks and those whose second dose came at about 12 weeks were combined into one group, since spike-specific TCR depth and breadth did not differ between the two schedules. Vaccinee samples came from UK trials COV001 and COV002, including a single-blind randomized controlled phase 2/3 trial of AZD1222 (ChAdOx1 nCoV-19) in healthy adults. For TCRbeta chain sequencing, PBMC samples from trial participants were taken at day 0 and at day 28 after the second dose. The CDR3 regions of human TCRbeta chains were analyzed by immunosequencing. The original pipeline was this. Repertoire TCRs were matched against a reference library of SARS-CoV-2-specific TCRs generated with the MIRA antigen-specificity platform. Breadth meant the fraction of unique TCRs that were SARS-CoV-2-associated, whereas depth meant the fraction of total T cells that were SARS-CoV-2-associated. Using the MIRA data, every spike-specific TCR was mapped to the spike region that the TCR reacted to and assigned to either a CD4 or a CD8 class. Log10-transformed breadth and depth values were compared by one-way ANOVA with Sidak's multiple comparisons tests. As stored in TCRdb, this immuneACCESS dataset retains in-frame rearrangements with V and J assigned. A fraction of the clones does not appear; measured against another copy, unresolved V genes explain less than half of the discrepancy, and the remainder lacks a known reason. V and J calls and clone size are those listed in that table; D and trimming were worked out from the DNA. The sample records around 120,000 clones, about 90% of which are singletons. The top ten hold around 2.5% of the sample.

The sample here was peripheral blood, taken 28 days after the second AZD1222 dose. The chain is encoded by TRBV5-5 joined to TRBJ1-2; 9 bases in the middle match TRBD1. This TCR was sampled from an adult who received the AZD1222 COVID-19 vaccine. The nucleotides read TGTGCCAGCAGCTTGAGGGACAGGGACGACTATGGCTACACCTTC. The encoded protein is CASSLRDRDDYGYTF.